These T cell receptor beta chains were read from a single sample in a study of post-analysis software for immune sequencing data. Using its own MiXCR run on the PCR reads, TCRdb lists one record per CDR3 protein. The table has around 440,000 distinct CDR3 sequences, approximately 46% seen once. The sample consisted of blood. The receptors here all came from a girl aged 10-17 years with multiple sclerosis. Both conserved end residues are trimmed from each CDR3. Fields, in order: J gene, V gene, clone size, CDR3 protein. A clone size is listed for some rows: how often the clone was seen (once, few, many), or a class if it is expanded.

>TRBJ2-3|TRBV7-7|NA
ASSFSASGRDTQY
>TRBJ1-2|TRBV29-1|few
SAFDGVGYT
>TRBJ2-1|TRBV4-1|few
ASSQEDIGRQF
>TRBJ1-5|TRBV27|NA
ASRRMTGTNQPQH
>TRBJ1-1|TRBV6-5|NA
ASSYRGGGYTEAF
>TRBJ1-6|TRBV20-1|few
SAPGQGYSPLH
>TRBJ2-5|TRBV7-2|NA
ASSSAPETQY
>TRBJ2-7|TRBV7-6|few
ASSLAGTGGTYEQY
>TRBJ2-2|TRBV20-1|NA
SARGPGSVNTGELF
>TRBJ2-7|TRBV20-1|NA
SAHQSGRYYEQY
>TRBJ2-1|TRBV12-3/TRBV12-4|NA
ASSAGTPYNEQF
>TRBJ2-1|TRBV7-8|NA
ASSRPGLAGVRSYNEQF
>TRBJ1-1|TRBV7-9|NA
ASTSSAVPHVNTEAF
>TRBJ2-7|TRBV20-1|NA
SVKRGMGHEQY
>TRBJ2-7|TRBV15|few
ATSRDRGAGFYEQY
>TRBJ2-7|TRBV12-3/TRBV12-4|few
ASSQARREQY
>NA|TRBV5-1|NA
ASSLAGGLAGHEQY
>TRBJ2-6|TRBV12-3/TRBV12-4|once
ATRTGSHGANVLT
>TRBJ2-5|TRBV27|few
ASSLFSMQTKKETQY
>NA|TRBV4-1|NA
ASSQDKGGWTGGQETQY
>TRBJ1-1|TRBV7-2|NA
ASSLVWRGTEAF
>TRBJ2-3|TRBV28|NA
ASSPPVDTQY